The 14 T cell receptor beta chains listed next were all sequenced from one sample in a study of T cells after posttransplantation cyclophosphamide. Some clones are missing from TCRdb's copy, which holds only in-frame ones; the method was immunoSEQ multiplex PCR. The sample offers tens of thousands of clones and no singletons, the top ten holding roughly 2%. The sample was PBMCs. Every receptor here comes from a man aged 40-49 years in good health, CMV-negative, and a related stem cell transplant donor.

This clone has ten or more counts. V gene TRBV19 combines with J gene TRBJ1-1, with 8 positions matching TRBD1. This CDR3 spans 14 amino acids. Germline V lookup: CDR1 LNHDA, CDR2 SQIVND (reference sequence). The V and J ends lost 5 bases and 5 bases, in that order; junction bases with no gene match: 7. The CDR3 coding sequence is TGTGCCAGTAGTCCCCGACAGGGGTGGACTGAAGCTTTCTTT. It is translated as CASSPRQGWTEAFF.

This clone came up many times. CDR3 DNA sequence: TGTGCCAGCAGCGCATCAGTCGGACAGGGACTTAATGAGCAGTTCTTC. Its protein product is CASSASVGQGLNEQFF. The rearrangement joins TRBV5-4 to TRBJ2-1; 8 bases map to TRBD1. The V gene's germline CDR1 is SGHNT and CDR2 YYREEE (reference sequence). This CDR3 is built from 16 residues. V shed 4 bases and J 7 bases; nucleotides not matched to a gene: 13.

In this sample, this clone turned up many times. The rearrangement joins TRBV11-2 to TRBJ2-7, with 7 bases matching TRBD1. V lost 5 bases and J lost 1; bases outside the gene matches: 8. The length of the CDR3 is 15 residues. Germline assignment: CDR1 SGHAT and CDR2 FQNNGV. CDR3 sequence (DNA): TGTGCCAGCAGCACTTACAGGGGTGGGTCCTACGAGCAGTACTTC. Translation gives CASSTYRGGSYEQYF.

This rearrangement joins TRBV9 to TRBJ2-5; 10 positions match TRBD2. The J call may be mistaken, given a closer DNA end match to TRBJ2-7. The CDR3 sequence is 14 residues long. The germline V gene encodes CDR1 SGDLS and CDR2 YYNGEE. CDR3 DNA: TGTGCCAGCAGCGTCGGACTAGCGGACAACGAGCAGTACTTC. As protein: CASSVGLADNEQYF.

This clone has just a few counts. The chain recombines TRBV4-1 with TRBJ2-1; 11 bases align to TRBD2. The CDR3 length is 16 residues. Germline values: CDR1 MGHRA, CDR2 YSYEKL. The junction had 9 bases not matched to a gene; V was cut back by 4 bases and J by 7 bases. The CDR3 loop is CASSPIFSGRANEQFF. The DNA for the CDR3 is TGCGCCAGCAGCCCAATATTTAGCGGGAGGGCGAATGAGCAGTTCTTC.

This clone was seen repeatedly, ten times or more. The genes are TRBV28 and TRBJ2-2; possible D gene TRBD1, 6 bases. CDR3 length: 15 amino acids. V was pared by 6 bases and J by 5 bases, with 16 bases between. The germline V gene has CDR1 MDHEN and CDR2 SYDVKM. CDR3 protein: CASSPLEGETGELFF. CDR3 in DNA: TGTGCCAGCAGCCCCCTTGAGGGGGAGACCGGGGAGCTGTTTTTT.

At least ten counts were recorded for this clone. The chain carries TRBV6-1 and TRBJ2-5; TRBD2 agrees at 8 bases. V lost 6 bases to trimming and J lost 4 bases; unmatched junction nucleotides: 1. This CDR3 spans 12 amino acids. In germline, CDR1 is MNHNS, CDR2 SASEGT. This CDR3 reads CASSGTRETQYF. Written as DNA, the CDR3 is TGTGCCAGCAGCGGGACTAGAGAGACCCAGTACTTC.

This clone was seen ten or more times. V usage is TRBV10-3 and J usage is TRBJ2-3; 7 nucleotides agree with TRBD1. The CDR3 length is 14 residues. Germline values: CDR1 ENHRY, CDR2 SYGVKD. V shed 4 bases, J shed 1 base, and the junction held 2 bases outside the gene matches. The CDR3 sequence is CAISAGQGTDTQYF. Written as DNA, the CDR3 is TGTGCCATCAGTGCAGGACAGGGCACAGATACGCAGTATTTT.

This clone was seen at least ten times. V is TRBV29-1 and J is TRBJ2-5; 7 bases are a match to TRBD1. Germline V gene sequence: CDR1 SQVTM, CDR2 ANQGSEA. The junction had 9 bases not matched to a gene; V was cut back by 4 bases and J by 4 bases. The CDR3 length is 14 residues. The CDR3 here is CSVGPTGIRETQYF. The CDR3 region has the DNA TGCAGCGTTGGCCCGACAGGGATAAGAGAGACCCAGTACTTC.

This clone was observed many times. This sequence joins TRBV30 and TRBJ2-3; 7 bases map to TRBD2. This CDR3 comprises 15 residues. Germline CDR1 is GTSNPN and CDR2 is SVGIG (reference sequence). V was clipped by 0 bases and J by 0 bases; unmatched bases: 3. The CDR3 region has the DNA TGTGCCTGGAGTGTGGGAGCGGGGAGCACAGATACGCAGTATTTT. This encodes CAWSVGAGSTDTQYF.

This clone was observed at least ten times. V and J are TRBV13 and TRBJ1-1; D call uncertain. Trimming took 3 bases from V and 6 from J, leaving 11 bases between them. The CDR3 has 13 residues. Germline CDR1 is PRHDT and CDR2 is FYEKMQ (reference sequence). The CDR3 DNA sequence: TGTGCCAGCAGCTTCTCCAGTTTCTCTGAAGCTTTCTTT. It codes for CASSFSSFSEAFF.

This clone was seen repeatedly, ten times or more. The V gene is TRBV28, the J gene TRBJ1-3; no definite D call. Trimming stripped 4 bases from V and 0 bases from J, with 10 bases between. CDR1 and CDR2 (germline): MDHEN, SYDVKM. CDR3 length: 15 amino acids. The chain's CDR3 is CASSSDIPSGNTIYF. CDR3 in DNA: TGTGCCAGCAGTTCCGACATACCCTCTGGAAACACCATATATTTT. The full variable domain, rest sourced from reference TRBV28 and TRBJ1-3, is DVKVTQSSRYLVKRTGEKVFLECVQDMDHENMFWYRQDPGLGLRLIYFSYDVKMKEKGDIPEGYSVSREKKERFSLILESASTNQTSMYLCASSSDIPSGNTIYFGEGSWLTVV.

This clone has ten or more counts. This chain connects TRBV4-2 to TRBJ2-7; possible D gene TRBD2, 5 bases. This CDR3 is 12 amino acids long. Trimming shortened V by 3 bases and J by 7 bases, and 10 bases separated the two germline ends. Looked up from germline, CDR1 is LGHNA and CDR2 is YNFKEQ. The CDR3 here is CASSQRTGEQYF. The CDR3 region has the DNA TGTGCCAGCAGCCAGAGGACGGGGGAGCAGTACTTC.

This clone was recorded at least ten times. The J gene is TRBJ2-7, the V gene TRBV25-1; 7 positions match TRBD1. CDR1 is MGHDK and CDR2 is SYGVNS in the germline V gene. The CDR3 is 13 amino acids. V dropped 8 bases and J dropped 2; count of bases not matched to a gene: 6. The CDR3, as DNA: TGTGCCAGCTTTCCCGGGACAGCCTACGAGCAGTACTTC. Translated, it gives CASFPGTAYEQYF.